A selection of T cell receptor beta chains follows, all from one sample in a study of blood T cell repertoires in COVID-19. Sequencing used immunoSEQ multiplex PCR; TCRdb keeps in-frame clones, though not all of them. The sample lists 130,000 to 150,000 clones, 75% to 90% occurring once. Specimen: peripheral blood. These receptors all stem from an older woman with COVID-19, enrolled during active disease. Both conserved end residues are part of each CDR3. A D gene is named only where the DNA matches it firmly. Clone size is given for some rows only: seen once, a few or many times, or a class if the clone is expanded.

CDR3aa: CASSQDWAPPGLAGGSTDTQYF
CDR3nt: TGTGCCAGCAGCCAAGATTGGGCCCCCCCGGGACTAGCGGGGGGTAGCACAGATACGCAGTATTTT
abundance: NA
j_gene: TRBJ2-3
v_gene: TRBV4-2
d_gene: TRBD2

CDR3aa: CASSLQPIGQGYDEQYF
CDR3nt: TGCGCCAGCAGCTTACAACCTATCGGACAGGGGTATGACGAGCAGTACTTC
abundance: NA
j_gene: TRBJ2-7
v_gene: TRBV5-1
d_gene: TRBD1

CDR3aa: CASSYSSGVNTEAFF
CDR3nt: TGTGCCAGCAGTTACTCGTCGGGGGTAAACACTGAAGCTTTCTTT
abundance: NA
j_gene: TRBJ1-1
v_gene: TRBV6-5
d_gene: NA

CDR3aa: CASSTQGTDEQYF
CDR3nt: TGTGCCAGTAGTACACAGGGGACAGACGAGCAGTACTTC
abundance: NA
j_gene: TRBJ2-7
v_gene: TRBV19
d_gene: TRBD1

CDR3aa: CASSQDEARDRGNTGELFF
CDR3nt: TGCGCCAGCAGCCAAGATGAGGCCCGGGACAGGGGGAACACCGGGGAGCTGTTTTTT
abundance: NA
j_gene: TRBJ2-2
v_gene: TRBV4-1
d_gene: TRBD1

CDR3aa: CASSQEGGQGGGYTF
CDR3nt: TGTGCCAGCAGCCAAGAGGGGGGGCAGGGAGGAGGCTACACCTTC
abundance: NA
j_gene: TRBJ1-2
v_gene: TRBV3-1/TRBV3-2
d_gene: NA

CDR3aa: CASSGGWTTDTQYF
CDR3nt: TGTGCCAGTAGTGGGGGCTGGACCACAGATACGCAGTATTTT
abundance: NA
j_gene: TRBJ2-3
v_gene: TRBV19
d_gene: NA

CDR3aa: CAISEPGTGNYEQYF
CDR3nt: TGTGCCATCAGTGAGCCCGGGACAGGGAACTACGAGCAGTACTTC
abundance: once
j_gene: TRBJ2-7
v_gene: TRBV10-3
d_gene: TRBD1

CDR3aa: CASSIQTGSNEKLFF
CDR3nt: TGTGCCAGCAGCATTCAGACAGGGTCTAATGAAAAACTGTTTTTT
abundance: once
j_gene: TRBJ1-4
v_gene: TRBV11-2
d_gene: TRBD1

CDR3aa: CASSYRLGERFQETQYF
CDR3nt: TGTGCCAGCAGTTACCGACTAGGCGAAAGGTTTCAAGAGACCCAGTACTTC
abundance: NA
j_gene: TRBJ2-5
v_gene: TRBV6-2/TRBV6-3
d_gene: NA

CDR3aa: CASSRGQGFQPQHF
CDR3nt: TGTGCCAGCAGCAGGGGACAGGGATTTCAGCCCCAGCATTTT
abundance: once
j_gene: TRBJ1-5
v_gene: TRBV27
d_gene: TRBD1

CDR3aa: CASSSPQRLGYTF
CDR3nt: TGTGCCAGCAGTTCGCCCCAGAGGCTCGGCTACACCTTC
abundance: NA
j_gene: TRBJ1-2
v_gene: TRBV12-3/TRBV12-4
d_gene: NA

CDR3aa: CASSQKLFPGQGSTGELFF
CDR3nt: TGTGCCAGCAGCCAAAAACTCTTTCCGGGACAGGGGTCCACCGGGGAGCTGTTTTTT
abundance: NA
j_gene: TRBJ2-2
v_gene: TRBV3-1/TRBV3-2
d_gene: TRBD1

CDR3aa: CAISPSSGLTNYGYTF
CDR3nt: TGTGCCATCAGTCCATCTTCGGGTTTGACTAACTATGGCTACACCTTC
abundance: once
j_gene: TRBJ1-2
v_gene: TRBV10-3
d_gene: NA

CDR3aa: CASSVGDSSYGYTF
CDR3nt: TGTGCCAGCAGCGTAGGGGACAGCAGCTATGGCTACACCTTC
abundance: NA
j_gene: TRBJ1-2
v_gene: TRBV9
d_gene: TRBD1

CDR3aa: CASSVASGTGYEQYF
CDR3nt: TGTGCCAGCAGCGTCGCCTCCGGGACAGGGTACGAGCAGTACTTC
abundance: NA
j_gene: TRBJ2-7
v_gene: TRBV9
d_gene: TRBD1

CDR3aa: CASSFGEFQETQYF
CDR3nt: TGCGCCAGCAGCTTCGGGGAATTCCAAGAGACCCAGTACTTC
abundance: NA
j_gene: TRBJ2-5
v_gene: TRBV5-1
d_gene: NA

CDR3aa: CASSVAGGQSTDTQYF
CDR3nt: TGTGCCAGCAGCGTAGCGGGGGGCCAATCGACAGATACGCAGTATTTT
abundance: NA
j_gene: TRBJ2-3
v_gene: TRBV9
d_gene: NA

CDR3aa: CASSLNGEKLFF
CDR3nt: TGTGCCAGCAGCTTAAACGGTGAAAAACTGTTTTTT
abundance: NA
j_gene: TRBJ1-4
v_gene: TRBV11-1
d_gene: NA

CDR3aa: CASSLSRAEGYTF
CDR3nt: TGCGCCAGCAGCTTATCCAGGGCGGAAGGCTACACCTTC
abundance: NA
j_gene: TRBJ1-2
v_gene: TRBV5-1
d_gene: NA

CDR3aa: CASSHISGGLVNEQFF
CDR3nt: TGTGCCAGCAGCCATATCAGCGGGGGGTTGGTCAATGAGCAGTTCTTC
abundance: NA
j_gene: TRBJ2-1
v_gene: TRBV3-1/TRBV3-2
d_gene: TRBD2

CDR3aa: CASSESRERAYEQYF
CDR3nt: TGCGCCAGCAGTGAGTCGCGGGAAAGAGCCTACGAGCAGTACTTC
abundance: few
j_gene: TRBJ2-7
v_gene: TRBV10-2
d_gene: NA

CDR3aa: CASSDGTAYGYTF
CDR3nt: TGTGCCAGCAGCGACGGGACAGCCTATGGCTACACCTTC
abundance: NA
j_gene: TRBJ1-2
v_gene: TRBV7-8
d_gene: TRBD1

CDR3aa: CAISEQGDNQPQHF
CDR3nt: TGTGCCATCAGTGAACAGGGAGACAATCAGCCCCAGCATTTT
abundance: few
j_gene: TRBJ1-5
v_gene: TRBV10-3
d_gene: NA

CDR3aa: CASSLLDVRGGYTF
CDR3nt: TGTGCCAGCAGCTTGCTGGATGTCAGGGGTGGCTACACCTTC
abundance: NA
j_gene: TRBJ1-2
v_gene: TRBV5-6
d_gene: NA

CDR3aa: CASSETGDPYGYTF
CDR3nt: TGTGCCAGCAGTGAAACGGGGGATCCCTATGGCTACACCTTC
abundance: NA
j_gene: TRBJ1-2
v_gene: TRBV6-1
d_gene: NA

CDR3aa: CASIEPWTGRSNQPQHF
CDR3nt: TGTGCCAGCATCGAACCATGGACAGGCCGTAGCAATCAGCCCCAGCATTTT
abundance: NA
j_gene: TRBJ1-5
v_gene: TRBV9
d_gene: TRBD1

CDR3aa: CASSVRTLRNTEAFF
CDR3nt: TGTGCCAGTAGTGTCCGAACTCTAAGGAACACTGAAGCTTTCTTT
abundance: once
j_gene: TRBJ1-1
v_gene: TRBV19
d_gene: NA

CDR3aa: CASSQGADPTGEQFF
CDR3nt: TGTGCCAGCAGCCAAGGAGCGGACCCCACTGGTGAGCAGTTCTTC
abundance: NA
j_gene: TRBJ2-1
v_gene: TRBV4-2
d_gene: NA

CDR3aa: CASSTDREYNSPLHF
CDR3nt: TGTGCCAGTAGCACGGACAGGGAGTATAATTCACCCCTCCACTTT
abundance: NA
j_gene: TRBJ1-6
v_gene: TRBV19
d_gene: TRBD1

CDR3aa: CASSQADQVGVHFPPLHF
CDR3nt: TGCGCCAGCAGCCAAGCGGACCAGGTAGGGGTTCATTTTCCACCCCTCCACTTT
abundance: NA
j_gene: TRBJ1-6
v_gene: TRBV4-1
d_gene: NA

CDR3aa: CASSLGTGGKETQYF
CDR3nt: TGTGCCAGCAGTCTCGGGACAGGGGGCAAGGAGACCCAGTACTTC
abundance: NA
j_gene: TRBJ2-5
v_gene: TRBV6-1
d_gene: TRBD1

CDR3aa: CASAPATGNTIYF
CDR3nt: TGTGCCAGTGCCCCGGCGACAGGAAACACCATATATTTT
abundance: NA
j_gene: TRBJ1-3
v_gene: TRBV19
d_gene: NA

CDR3aa: CAWKGLAGVIVGELFF
CDR3nt: TGTGCCTGGAAGGGACTAGCGGGGGTAATCGTCGGGGAGCTGTTTTTT
abundance: few
j_gene: TRBJ2-2
v_gene: TRBV30
d_gene: TRBD2

CDR3aa: CASSVEADSTDTQYF
CDR3nt: TGTGCCAGCAGCGTAGAGGCGGATAGCACAGATACGCAGTATTTT
abundance: NA
j_gene: TRBJ2-3
v_gene: TRBV9
d_gene: NA

CDR3aa: CASSVLGVYNEQFF
CDR3nt: TGTGCCAGCAGCGTACTAGGGGTTTACAATGAGCAGTTCTTC
abundance: few
j_gene: TRBJ2-1
v_gene: TRBV9
d_gene: NA

CDR3aa: CSVEPSLGSGTEAFF
CDR3nt: TGCAGCGTTGAGCCCAGTTTAGGGTCGGGGACTGAAGCTTTCTTT
abundance: NA
j_gene: TRBJ1-1
v_gene: TRBV29-1
d_gene: NA

CDR3aa: CASSPLERGSGYTF
CDR3nt: TGTGCCAGCTCACCCCTGGAAAGGGGGTCCGGCTACACCTTC
abundance: NA
j_gene: TRBJ1-2
v_gene: TRBV18
d_gene: NA

CDR3aa: CASSFAGGYEQYF
CDR3nt: TGCGCCAGCAGCTTTGCGGGGGGATACGAGCAGTACTTC
abundance: NA
j_gene: TRBJ2-7
v_gene: TRBV5-1
d_gene: TRBD2

CDR3aa: CASSEGGQETQYF
CDR3nt: TGCGCCAGCAGTGAGGGCGGCCAAGAGACCCAGTACTTC
abundance: NA
j_gene: TRBJ2-5
v_gene: TRBV10-2
d_gene: NA

CDR3aa: CAVRKGAGNSPLHF
CDR3nt: TGTGCCGTACGCAAGGGGGCCGGCAATTCACCCCTCCACTTT
abundance: NA
j_gene: TRBJ1-6
v_gene: TRBV6-6
d_gene: TRBD1

CDR3aa: CASSQRSGTITTDEQFF
CDR3nt: TGTGCCAGCAGCCAACGGTCCGGGACTATAACAACGGATGAGCAGTTCTTC
abundance: NA
j_gene: TRBJ2-1
v_gene: TRBV11-2
d_gene: TRBD2

CDR3aa: CASSYRGPYGYTF
CDR3nt: TGTGCCAGCAGTTACAGGGGTCCCTATGGCTACACCTTC
abundance: NA
j_gene: TRBJ1-2
v_gene: TRBV6-5
d_gene: NA

CDR3aa: CTTGNSDTQYF
CDR3nt: TGCACCACAGGGAATTCAGATACGCAGTATTTT
abundance: NA
j_gene: TRBJ2-3
v_gene: TRBV10-3
d_gene: NA

CDR3aa: CASSLLGGANYGYTF
CDR3nt: TGTGCCAGCAGTTTACTAGGGGGAGCTAACTATGGCTACACCTTC
abundance: NA
j_gene: TRBJ1-2
v_gene: TRBV28
d_gene: NA

CDR3aa: CASSNTGTDYEQYF
CDR3nt: TGTGCCAGCTCAAACACCGGGACAGACTACGAGCAGTACTTC
abundance: NA
j_gene: TRBJ2-7
v_gene: TRBV18
d_gene: TRBD1

CDR3aa: CASSLDPPGQGNTEAFF
CDR3nt: TGTGCCAGCAGCTTAGACCCCCCGGGCCAGGGGAACACTGAAGCTTTCTTT
abundance: NA
j_gene: TRBJ1-1
v_gene: TRBV7-9
d_gene: NA